This T cell receptor beta chain was profiled in a study of siplizumab effects on memory and regulatory T cells. Study results and limitations: A significant reduction in alloreactive sequences traceable to unstimulated CD4+ memory cells was produced by siplizumab. Unstimulated subsets accounted for the mapping of only a minor share of the clones that were alloreactive.

The germline V gene has CDR1 LNHDA and CDR2 SQIVND (reference sequence). CDR3 size: 11 residues. V dropped 8 bases and J dropped 4 bases, with 8 bases sitting between them. As concerns this clone: Its antigen remains unknown.

Produced via immunoSEQ multiplex PCR; TCRdb's table is partial and in-frame only. The table includes about 64,000 clones, roughly 96% detected once. The source is a human donor in good health. Sequenced sample: naive CD8+ T cells sorted from blood. The gene calls are TRBV19 and TRBJ1-2; a weak D match, TRBD1 (6 bases). As DNA, the CDR3 is TGTGCCAGTTTGGACAGCTATGGCTACACCTTC. This gives the protein CASLDSYGYTF.